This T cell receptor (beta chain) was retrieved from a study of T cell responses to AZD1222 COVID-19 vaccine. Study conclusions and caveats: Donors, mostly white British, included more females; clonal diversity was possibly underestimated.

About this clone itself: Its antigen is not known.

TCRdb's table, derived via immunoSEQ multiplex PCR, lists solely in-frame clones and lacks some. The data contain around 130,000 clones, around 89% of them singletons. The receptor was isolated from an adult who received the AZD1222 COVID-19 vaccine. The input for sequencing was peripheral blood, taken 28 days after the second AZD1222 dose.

Written as DNA, the CDR3 is TGTGCCAGCAGTTACTCAGGAACCTACGAGCAGTACTTC. Translated: CASSYSGTYEQYF. The V and J genes are TRBV6-5 and TRBJ2-7; D gene ambiguous. Germline loops: CDR1 MNHEY, CDR2 SVGAGI. This CDR3 is built from 13 residues. V lost 0 bases and J lost 2, with 5 bases in between.